The sequence of this T cell receptor beta chain was determined in a study of response to subunit inactivated influenza vaccine. Study-wide results and limits: Each seasonal flu vaccination may recruit only limited new T cells, authors suggested.

CDR1 is LNHNV, CDR2 YYDKDF, per germline (reference sequence). The CDR3 length is 12 residues. V was pared by 3 bases and J by 10 bases, with 6 bases of the junction left unmatched. TCRdb ran MiXCR on the RT-PCR reads and lists one entry per CDR3 protein. This table has around 300,000 distinct CDR3 sequences, approximately 23% appearing once. As regards this clonotype: The antigen is undetermined.

The sequence was obtained from a man in his fifties or sixties who received an inactivated influenza vaccine. The rearrangement joins TRBV15 to TRBJ2-7, with 7 positions matching TRBD2. The source material was PBMCs from blood, sampled less than 22 months after vaccination. DNA for the CDR3: TGTGCCACCAGCAGCGGGACTAATATTCAGTACTTC. This encodes CATSSGTNIQYF. The full variable domain, in which reference TRBV15 and TRBJ2-7 provide the parts outside the CDR3, is DAMVIQNPRYQVTQFGKPVTLSCSQTLNHNVMYWYQQKSSQAPKLLFHYYDKDFNNEADTPDNFQSRRPNTSFCFLDIRSPGLGDTAMYLCATSSGTNIQYFGPGTRLTVT.